Each of the 8 T cell receptor beta chains below was sequenced from the same sample in a study of blood T cell repertoires in COVID-19. Some clones are missing from TCRdb's copy, which holds only in-frame ones; the method was immunoSEQ multiplex PCR. The table lists under 400,000 clones, around 87% of them singletons, with 10% in the top ten. Sequenced sample: peripheral blood. The receptors were gathered from a woman in her twenties or thirties with COVID-19, enrolled during active disease.

Note on this clone: A junction boundary mismatches the germline segment, possibly from a read error. This chain joins TRBV18 and TRBJ1-5; D may be TRBD1 (6 bases). Germline V CDR1 and CDR2: KGHSH, LQKENI. The CDR3 covers 17 residues. Here the CDR3 DNA reads TGTGCCAGCTCGCCACAGGGAGGTTCGGCAGCCAGTCAGCCCCAGCATTTT. As protein: CASSPQGGSAASQPQHF.

The chain is built from TRBV28 and TRBJ2-1, with 9 bases fitting TRBD2. J lost 4 bases, V lost 1 base, and 2 bases had no gene match. The CDR3 has 15 residues. Germline CDR1 reads MDHEN; CDR2 reads SYDVKM. The CDR3 sequence is CASSLYLAGYNEQFF. CDR3 sequence (DNA): TGTGCCAGCAGTTTATACCTAGCGGGGTACAATGAGCAGTTCTTC. Based on the CDR3 plus reference TRBV28 and TRBJ2-1, the full variable domain is DVKVTQSSRYLVKRTGEKVFLECVQDMDHENMFWYRQDPGLGLRLIYFSYDVKMKEKGDIPEGYSVSREKKERFSLILESASTNQTSMYLCASSLYLAGYNEQFFGPGTRLTVL.

V gene TRBV2 combines with J gene TRBJ1-1; 12 bases are shared with TRBD1. The trim removed 5 bases at V and 6 bases at J, leaving 7 bases unmatched. Looked up from germline, CDR1 is SNHLY and CDR2 is FYNNEI. The CDR3 consists of 15 residues. Here the CDR3 reads CASSRDRGRTAEAFF. For the CDR3, the DNA is TGTGCCAGCAGTAGGGACAGGGGGCGTACGGCTGAAGCTTTCTTT.

The chain carries TRBV5-4 and TRBJ2-5; D is uncertain. V was pared by 0 bases and J by 0 bases, with 12 bases between. Germline-derived CDR1 and CDR2 are SGHNT and YYREEE (reference sequence). CDR3 length: 16 amino acids. CDR3 sequence: CASSLAGWAYQETQYF. In DNA form, the CDR3 reads TGTGCCAGCAGCTTGGCTGGATGGGCGTACCAAGAGACCCAGTACTTC.

This clone was seen more than once but under ten times. This chain uses TRBV7-6 with TRBJ2-3; TRBD1 agrees at 9 bases. The CDR3 spans 15 residues. Germline V gene sequence: CDR1 SGHVS, CDR2 FNYEAQ. J gave up 2 bases and V 2 bases, and 2 bases lay outside the gene matches. The CDR3 is CASSLRDRDTDTQYF. CDR3 coding DNA: TGTGCCAGCAGCTTAAGGGACAGGGACACAGATACGCAGTATTTT.

This chain connects TRBV28 to TRBJ2-1; 13 bases agree with TRBD2. CDR1 and CDR2 from the germline V gene are MDHEN and SYDVKM. Trimming cost V 7 bases and J 12 bases; bases outside gene matches: 15. This CDR3 region has 16 residues. Here the CDR3 reads CASTQSGLAGEIGQFF. As DNA, the CDR3 is TGTGCCAGCACCCAAAGCGGACTAGCGGGAGAAATTGGGCAGTTCTTC.

The chain combines TRBV6-2 or TRBV6-3 with TRBJ2-5; D gene uncertain. The CDR3 is made up of 12 amino acids. The germline gives CDR1 MNHEY, CDR2 SVGEGT. V was clipped by 2 bases and J by 4 bases, with 5 bases between them. The CDR3 DNA reads TGTGCCAGCAGTTACCAGCGAGAGACCCAGTACTTC. It is translated as CASSYQRETQYF.

The sample holds a few counts of this clone. V is TRBV6-1 and J is TRBJ2-3; 15 positions match TRBD2. Germline trimming cut 4 bases from V and 6 bases from J; bases unmatched to any gene: 5. The CDR3 runs 16 residues. Germline values: CDR1 MNHNS, CDR2 SASEGT. The CDR3 DNA sequence: TGTGCCAGCAGTGTGACGGGGACTAGCGGGAGGGATACGCAGTATTTT. It specifies CASSVTGTSGRDTQYF.